The 26 T cell receptor beta chains presented below share a single source sample, sequenced in a study of beta chain features in type 1 diabetes. Isolated RNA was reverse transcribed in full, so expressed TCRB transcripts were sequenced. TCRdb's copy holds only in-frame clones and misses some; the assay was immunoSEQ multiplex PCR. This table has around 500,000 clones, over 10% appearing once. The specimen was naive CD4+ T cells from blood. The receptors come from a woman aged 18-35 years in good health.

The chain couples TRBV2 to TRBJ1-2; no clear D. Germline loops: CDR1 SNHLY, CDR2 FYNNEI. There are 12 residues in the CDR3. V lost 8 bases, J lost 5 bases, and 12 bases lay in between. CDR3 sequence reads: CASGPLGYGYTF. DNA for the CDR3: TGTGCCAGCGGGCCCCTCGGGTATGGCTACACCTTC.

The rearrangement joins TRBV30 to TRBJ2-6; D gene unclear. Germline V gives CDR1 GTSNPN, CDR2 SVGIG (reference sequence). The germline V and J ends were trimmed by 3 bases and 0 bases, with 9 bases remaining between them. CDR3 size: 15 residues. The CDR3 sequence is CAWSAGLSGANVLTF. In DNA form, the CDR3 reads TGTGCCTGGAGCGCCGGCCTCTCTGGGGCCAACGTCCTGACTTTC.

There are a few counts of this clone. This chain's CDR3 is CASSLQGLEGTEAFF. The CDR3 region has the DNA TGTGCCAGCAGCTTGCAGGGGCTAGAAGGAACTGAAGCTTTCTTT. The V call is TRBV7-8, the J call TRBJ1-1, with D possibly matching TRBD1 (6 bases). Germline V gives CDR1 SGHVS, CDR2 FQNEAQ. Trimming took 3 bases from V and 5 from J, leaving 16 bases between them. The length of the CDR3 is 15 residues.

Only a few counts were recorded for this clone. The rearrangement uses TRBV15 and TRBJ2-3; TRBD2 might be the D (5 bases). Trimming cost V 7 bases and J 2 bases, with 16 bases left between them. The CDR3 consists of 15 residues. The V gene's germline CDR1 is LNHNV and CDR2 YYDKDF (reference sequence). The DNA of the CDR3 is TGTGCCACCACACCCCGGACTCCAATCACAGATACGCAGTATTTT. Translating it yields CATTPRTPITDTQYF. Filled out from reference TRBV15 and TRBJ2-3, the complete variable domain reads DAMVIQNPRYQVTQFGKPVTLSCSQTLNHNVMYWYQQKSSQAPKLLFHYYDKDFNNEADTPDNFQSRRPNTSFCFLDIRSPGLGDTAMYLCATTPRTPITDTQYFGPGTRLTVL.

Only a few counts were recorded for this clone. The chain links TRBV5-1 to TRBJ2-3; D remains unclear. The length of the CDR3 is 14 residues. Germline CDR1 reads SGHRS; CDR2 reads YFSETQ. Trimming left V 5 bases short and J 0 bases short, with 10 bases between. For the CDR3, the DNA is TGCGCCAGCAGTCCCCCCCTGAGCACAGATACGCAGTATTTT. Residues: CASSPPLSTDTQYF.

The J gene is TRBJ2-7, the V gene TRBV7-6, with 7 bases identical to TRBD1. Germline values: CDR1 SGHVS, CDR2 FNYEAQ. This CDR3 has 14 residues. The V and J ends lost 6 bases and 2 bases, in that order; junction bases with no gene match: 7. As DNA, the CDR3 is TGTGCCAGCAGTTTAAATGACAGGGCCTACGAGCAGTACGTC. It translates to CASSLNDRAYEQYV.

This chain connects TRBV5-1 to TRBJ2-7; the D gene could be TRBD1 or TRBD2 (5 bases each). V lost 4 bases and J lost 3, with 11 bases in between. Germline-derived CDR1 and CDR2 are SGHRS and YFSETQ. The CDR3 sequence is 13 residues long. CDR3: CASSEGPNYEQYV. As DNA, the CDR3 is TGCGCCAGCAGCGAGGGACCGAACTACGAGCAGTACGTC.

This clone was seen a handful of times. This sequence joins TRBV4-3 and TRBJ2-7, with 12 nucleotides matching TRBD2. Germline lookup yields CDR1 LGHNA and CDR2 YSLEER. The CDR3 runs 17 residues. V shed 0 bases, J shed 6 bases, and the junction held 9 bases outside the gene matches. This CDR3 is CASSQDITSGRKIEQYF. CDR3 sequence (DNA): TGCGCCAGCAGCCAAGATATAACTAGCGGGAGGAAGATCGAGCAGTACTTC.

This clone was seen more than once but under ten times. The rearrangement links TRBV10-3 to TRBJ1-6; 10 bases line up with TRBD1. CDR1 is ENHRY and CDR2 is SYGVKD in the germline V gene. CDR3 length: 14 residues. Trimming cost V 6 bases and J 8 bases; bases outside gene matches: 4. CDR3 sequence reads: CAIRTGTGDSPLHF. The CDR3 DNA reads as TGTGCCATCAGGACCGGGACAGGGGATTCACCCCTCCACTTT.

This clone was seen more than once but under ten times. The chain carries TRBV11-2 and TRBJ2-1; 13 nucleotides line up with TRBD2. The CDR3 extends over 15 amino acids. Germline lookup yields CDR1 SGHAT and CDR2 FQNNGV. With V trimmed by 5 bases and J by 7 bases, 5 bases remained unmatched. CDR3 bases: TGTGCCAGCAGCACACGGACTAGCGGGAGTAATGAGCAGTTCTTC. Translated: CASSTRTSGSNEQFF.

V usage is TRBV10-3 and J usage is TRBJ1-5, with a tentative D call TRBD1 (5 bases). The CDR3 is 16 residues long. The germline CDR1 and CDR2 sequences are ENHRY and SYGVKD. V was trimmed by 0 bases and J by 3 bases, leaving 12 bases between them. CDR3 amino acids: CAISESHRTLNQPQHF. In nucleotides, the CDR3 is TGTGCCATCAGTGAGTCACACAGGACTCTCAATCAGCCCCAGCATTTT.

This chain joins TRBV5-1 and TRBJ2-3, with 10 positions matching TRBD2. Germline CDR1 is SGHRS and CDR2 is YFSETQ. This CDR3 comprises 14 residues. The ends lost 8 bases at V and 8 bases at J; junction bases unmatched: 11. The CDR3, as DNA: TGCGCCAGTTACTTGGCTAGCGGGGGATCTACGCAGTATTTT. This translates into CASYLASGGSTQYF.

This clone was picked up a small number of times. The chain is built from TRBV14 and TRBJ2-1, with 8 nucleotides matching TRBD1. CDR1 SGHDN and CDR2 FVKESK come from the germline V gene. This CDR3 is built from 15 residues. V lost 1 base and J lost 9; bases outside the gene matches: 8. The CDR3 sequence: CASSQGRQGYGEQFF. The CDR3 region has the DNA TGTGCCAGCAGCCAAGGGAGACAGGGGTACGGTGAGCAGTTCTTC.

The chain links TRBV5-4 to TRBJ1-4; D perhaps matches TRBD1 (5 bases). Germline values: CDR1 SGHNT, CDR2 YYREEE (reference sequence). The CDR3 length is 13 residues. V was clipped by 3 bases and J by 8 bases, with 11 bases between them. CDR3 DNA: TGTGCCAGCAGCTGGCAGGGAGGGGAAAAACTGTTTTTT. Its protein is CASSWQGGEKLFF. The whole variable domain, remainder taken from reference TRBV5-4 and TRBJ1-4, is ETGVTQSPTHLIKTRGQQVTLRCSSQSGHNTVSWYQQALGQGPQFIFQYYREEENGRGNFPPRFSGLQFPNYSSELNVNALELDDSALYLCASSWQGGEKLFFGSGTQLSVL.

At least ten counts were recorded for this clone. Other DNA sequences in this sample translate to the same CDR3. The rearrangement links TRBV18 to TRBJ2-5; D not certain. CDR3 length: 11 amino acids. The V gene lost 3 bases and the J gene lost 5 bases, with 4 bases spanning the gap. Germline V gene sequence: CDR1 KGHSH, CDR2 LQKENI. CDR3 nucleotides: TGTGCCAGCTCACCTGGGGAGACCCAGTACTTC. Protein product: CASSPGETQYF.

The table lists this clone with a few counts. This chain links TRBV25-1 with TRBJ2-7; D remains ambiguous. The CDR3 sequence is 15 residues long. The V gene lost 8 bases and the J gene lost 7 bases, with 24 bases spanning the gap. CDR1 and CDR2 (germline): MGHDK, SYGVNS. CDR3 DNA sequence: TGTGCCAGCGGTACCAGACTGAGTTCCGTAGGGGAGCAGTACTTC. Translating gives CASGTRLSSVGEQYF.

This clone has a handful of counts. J is TRBJ2-1 and V is TRBV18; 11 nucleotides agree with TRBD2. Germline CDR1 KGHSH, CDR2 LQKENI. Trimming took 1 base from V and 6 from J; bases not matched to a gene: 2. The CDR3 length is 15 residues. The CDR3 nucleotides read TGTGCCAGCTCACCACTAGGACTAGCGGGCAATGAGCAGTTCTTC. Translated: CASSPLGLAGNEQFF.

This clone was recorded a few times. The V call is TRBV9, the J call TRBJ2-1, with 7 bases lining up with TRBD2. The germline V gene has CDR1 SGDLS and CDR2 YYNGEE. The V gene end was trimmed by 2 bases and the J gene end by 0 bases; junction bases not matched to a gene: 14. The CDR3 is made up of 19 amino acids. The CDR3 DNA sequence: TGTGCCAGCAGCGTTCCCTCGCGGGAGCCACTCAGCTCCTACAATGAGCAGTTCTTC. Translation: CASSVPSREPLSSYNEQFF.

The chain couples TRBV29-1 to TRBJ2-7; 7 positions agree with TRBD2. Unmatched junction bases numbered 3, after V lost 7 bases and J lost 0 bases. Germline assignment: CDR1 SQVTM and CDR2 ANQGSEA. This CDR3 has 12 residues. The CDR3 DNA follows: TGCAGCGGACGCGGGAGCTCCTACGAGCAGTACTTC. Its translation: CSGRGSSYEQYF.

The chain recombines TRBV18 with TRBJ1-1, with 8 positions matching TRBD1. The CDR3 spans 15 residues. With V trimmed by 5 bases and J by 6 bases, 11 bases remained unmatched. CDR1 KGHSH and CDR2 LQKENI come from the germline V gene. The CDR3 region has the DNA TGTGCCAGCTCAGCGGACGGGACAGGTATCGCTGAAGCTTTCTTT. Protein sequence: CASSADGTGIAEAFF.

The sample holds a few counts of this clone. V gene TRBV30 combines with J gene TRBJ2-1; maybe TRBD2 (6 bases). Germline values: CDR1 GTSNPN, CDR2 SVGIG (reference sequence). V lost 2 bases, J lost 2 bases, and 13 bases lay in between. The CDR3 runs 15 residues. The CDR3 coding sequence is TGTGCCTGGAGTACAGATGGGGGGACCTACAATGAGCAGTTCTTC. Protein: CAWSTDGGTYNEQFF.

V is TRBV7-9 and J is TRBJ2-7, with D perhaps TRBD1 (6 bases). This CDR3 is built from 16 residues. The V gene lost 5 bases and the J gene lost 1 base, with 18 bases spanning the gap. Per germline, CDR1 SEHNR and CDR2 FQNEAQ (reference sequence). The CDR3 DNA sequence: TGTGCCAGCAGCGCCTTCAGGGGTAGGGGGTCCTACGAGCAGTACGTC. Protein: CASSAFRGRGSYEQYV.

This clone occurred once. The genes are TRBV7-9 and TRBJ2-5; D may be TRBD1 (6 bases). Trimming took 5 bases from V and 5 from J, leaving 15 bases between them. Germline CDR1 is SEHNR and CDR2 is FQNEAQ (reference sequence). The CDR3 is 14 amino acids. For the CDR3, the DNA is TGTGCCAGCAGCCACATACAGGGACGGGAGACCCAGTACTTC. It translates to CASSHIQGRETQYF.

V usage is TRBV30 and J usage is TRBJ1-4, with D unresolved. The ends were cut back, 2 bases at V and 0 bases at J, with 10 bases in the middle. The CDR3 totals 15 residues. Germline V gives CDR1 GTSNPN, CDR2 SVGIG (reference sequence). CDR3 amino acids: CAWSTDRATNEKLFF. The CDR3 nucleotides read TGTGCCTGGAGTACCGACCGAGCAACTAATGAAAAACTGTTTTTT.

The chain employs TRBV18 and TRBJ2-7; the D gene could be TRBD1 or TRBD2 (5 bases each). CDR1 and CDR2 (germline): KGHSH, LQKENI. Trimming took 3 bases from V and 3 from J, leaving 6 bases between them. The CDR3 totals 12 residues. CDR3 nucleotide sequence: TGTGCCAGCTCACCGGGGGACTACGAGCAGTACTTC. Protein: CASSPGDYEQYF.

V usage is TRBV14 and J usage is TRBJ2-3; TRBD2 aligns across 10 bases. The germline V gene encodes CDR1 SGHDN and CDR2 FVKESK. This CDR3 contains 19 residues. V was clipped by 4 bases and J by 0 bases; unmatched bases: 13. CDR3 in DNA: TGTGCCAGCAGCCGAGAACTAGCGGGAATAAGATCTAGCACAGATACGCAGTATTTT. It translates to CASSRELAGIRSSTDTQYF. The full variable domain, rest sourced from reference TRBV14 and TRBJ2-3, is EAGVTQFPSHSVIEKGQTVTLRCDPISGHDNLYWYRRVMGKEIKFLLHFVKESKQDESGMPNNRFLAERTGGTYSTLKVQPAELEDSGVYFCASSRELAGIRSSTDTQYFGPGTRLTVL.